The entry below describes one TCR beta chain. Its antigen is still unknown. This record comes from a study of cytomegalovirus exposure and HLA in healthy donors. Study-wide results and caveats: Reports indicate that TCR beta sequences accurately predicted the HLA-A and HLA-B alleles of most subjects. For TCR beta chains, V- and J-gene trimming was later linked to a missense DCLRE1C variant.

In the PCR, 60 Vbeta and 13 Jbeta primers were used. Data came from immunoSEQ multiplex PCR; TCRdb stores just in-frame clones and leaves some out. Among about 120,000 clones listed, over 75% were seen once. Trimming shortened V by 4 bases and J by 3 bases, and 18 bases separated the two germline ends. Germline values: CDR1 MNHNS, CDR2 SASEGT. This CDR3 has 16 residues. The sequence was obtained from a young man in good health and CMV-seropositive. This chain connects TRBV6-1 to TRBJ1-1; D uncertain. The sequenced sample consisted of PBMCs. CDR3 nucleotide sequence: TGTGCCAGCAGTGGCTTGTGGGCCGGGGAATACACTGAAGCTTTCTTT. This sequence encodes CASSGLWAGEYTEAFF.